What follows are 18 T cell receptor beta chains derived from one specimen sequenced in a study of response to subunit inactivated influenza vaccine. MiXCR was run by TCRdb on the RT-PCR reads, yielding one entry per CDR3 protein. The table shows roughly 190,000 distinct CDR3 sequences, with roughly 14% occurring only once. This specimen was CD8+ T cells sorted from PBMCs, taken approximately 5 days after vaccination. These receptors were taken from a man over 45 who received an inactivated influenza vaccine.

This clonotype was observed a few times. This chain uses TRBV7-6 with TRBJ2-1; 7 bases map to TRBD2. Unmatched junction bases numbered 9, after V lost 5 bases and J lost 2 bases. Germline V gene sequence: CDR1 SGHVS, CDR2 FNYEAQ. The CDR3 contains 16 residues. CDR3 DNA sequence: TGTGCCAGCAGCCCCGCTGTTGGGGGGGCCTACAATGAGCAGTTCTTC. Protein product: CASSPAVGGAYNEQFF.

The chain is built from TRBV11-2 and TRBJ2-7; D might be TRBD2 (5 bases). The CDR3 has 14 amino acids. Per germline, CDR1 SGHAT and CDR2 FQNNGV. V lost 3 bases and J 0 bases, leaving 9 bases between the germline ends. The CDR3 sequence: CASSFISASYEQYF. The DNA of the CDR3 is TGTGCCAGCAGCTTCATTAGCGCCTCCTACGAGCAGTACTTC.

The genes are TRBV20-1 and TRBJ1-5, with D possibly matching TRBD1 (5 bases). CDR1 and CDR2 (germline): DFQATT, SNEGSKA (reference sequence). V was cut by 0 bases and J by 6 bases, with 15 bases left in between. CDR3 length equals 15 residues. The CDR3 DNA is TGCAGTGCTAGAGATAGGAGGGGCATGGGTCAGCCCCAGCATTTT. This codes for CSARDRRGMGQPQHF.

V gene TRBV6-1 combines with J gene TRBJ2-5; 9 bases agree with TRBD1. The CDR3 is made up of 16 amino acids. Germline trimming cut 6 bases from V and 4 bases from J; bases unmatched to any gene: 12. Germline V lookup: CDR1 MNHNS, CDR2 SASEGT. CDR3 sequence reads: CASRAGLDRGAETQYF. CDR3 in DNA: TGTGCCAGCAGGGCGGGGCTGGACAGGGGTGCAGAGACCCAGTACTTC.

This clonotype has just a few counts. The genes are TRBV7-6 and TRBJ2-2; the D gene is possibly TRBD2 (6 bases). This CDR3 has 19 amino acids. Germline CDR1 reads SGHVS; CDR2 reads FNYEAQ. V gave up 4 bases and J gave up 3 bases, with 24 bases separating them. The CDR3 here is CASSSHPRRDGKDTGELFF. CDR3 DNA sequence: TGTGCCAGCAGCTCCCATCCTAGGAGGGACGGGAAGGACACCGGGGAGCTGTTTTTT.

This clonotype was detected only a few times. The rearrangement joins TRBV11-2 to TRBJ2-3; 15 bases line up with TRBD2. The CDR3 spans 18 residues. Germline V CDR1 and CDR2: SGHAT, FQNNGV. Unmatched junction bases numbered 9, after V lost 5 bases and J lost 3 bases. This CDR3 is CASSARGTSGGLTDTQYF. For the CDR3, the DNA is TGTGCCAGCAGCGCCAGGGGGACTAGCGGGGGGCTAACAGATACGCAGTATTTT.

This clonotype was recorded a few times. Written as DNA, the CDR3 is TGCAGTGCCCTTCCCCATCCGAATCAGCCCCAGCATTTT. This encodes CSALPHPNQPQHF. The V and J genes are TRBV20-1 and TRBJ1-5; D unclear. V lost 6 bases, J lost 4 bases, and 13 bases lay in between. From germline, CDR1 is DFQATT and CDR2 SNEGSKA (reference sequence). The CDR3 covers 13 residues.

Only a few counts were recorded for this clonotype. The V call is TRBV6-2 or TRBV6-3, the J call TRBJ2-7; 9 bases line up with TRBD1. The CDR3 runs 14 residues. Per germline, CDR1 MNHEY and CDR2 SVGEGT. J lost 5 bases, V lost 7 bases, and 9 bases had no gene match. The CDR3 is CASTFVQGAHEQYF. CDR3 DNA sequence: TGTGCCAGCACGTTTGTACAGGGGGCCCACGAGCAGTACTTC.

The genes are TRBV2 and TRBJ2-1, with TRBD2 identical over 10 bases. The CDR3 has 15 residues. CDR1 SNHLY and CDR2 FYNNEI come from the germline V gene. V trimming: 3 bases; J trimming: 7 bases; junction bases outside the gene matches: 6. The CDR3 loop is CASSEASGSLNEQFF. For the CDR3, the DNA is TGTGCCAGCAGTGAGGCTAGCGGGAGTTTAAATGAGCAGTTCTTC.

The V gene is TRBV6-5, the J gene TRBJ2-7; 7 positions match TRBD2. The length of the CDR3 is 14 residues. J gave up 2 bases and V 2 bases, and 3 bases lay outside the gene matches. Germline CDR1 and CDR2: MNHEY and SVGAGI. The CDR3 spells CASSYAGVAYEQYF. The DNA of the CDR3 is TGTGCCAGCAGTTACGCGGGGGTCGCCTACGAGCAGTACTTC.

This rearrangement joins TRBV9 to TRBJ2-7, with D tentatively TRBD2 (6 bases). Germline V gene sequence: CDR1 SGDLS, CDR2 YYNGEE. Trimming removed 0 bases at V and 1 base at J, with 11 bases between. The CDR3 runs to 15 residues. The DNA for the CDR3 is TGTGCCAGCAGCGTAGGTTCGGGGGATTCCTACGAGCAGTACTTC. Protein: CASSVGSGDSYEQYF.

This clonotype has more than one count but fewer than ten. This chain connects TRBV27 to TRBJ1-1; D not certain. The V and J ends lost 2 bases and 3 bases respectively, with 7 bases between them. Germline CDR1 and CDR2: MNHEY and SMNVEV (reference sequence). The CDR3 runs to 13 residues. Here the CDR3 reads CASSLASYTEAFF. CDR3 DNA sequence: TGTGCCAGCAGTTTAGCAAGTTACACTGAAGCTTTCTTT.

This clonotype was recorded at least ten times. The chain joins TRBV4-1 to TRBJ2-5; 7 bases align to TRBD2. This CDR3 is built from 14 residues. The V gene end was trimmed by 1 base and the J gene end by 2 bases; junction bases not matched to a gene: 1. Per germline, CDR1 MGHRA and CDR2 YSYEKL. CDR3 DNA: TGCGCCAGCAGCCAAGTCGGGGGGCAAGAGACCCAGTACTTC. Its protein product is CASSQVGGQETQYF.

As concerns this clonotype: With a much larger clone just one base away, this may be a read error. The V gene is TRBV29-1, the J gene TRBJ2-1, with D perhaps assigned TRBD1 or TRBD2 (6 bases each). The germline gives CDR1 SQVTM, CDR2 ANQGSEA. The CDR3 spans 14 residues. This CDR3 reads CSLTEGGSYNEQIF. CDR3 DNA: TGCAGCTTGACGGAAGGGGGGTCGTACAATGAGCAGATCTTC.

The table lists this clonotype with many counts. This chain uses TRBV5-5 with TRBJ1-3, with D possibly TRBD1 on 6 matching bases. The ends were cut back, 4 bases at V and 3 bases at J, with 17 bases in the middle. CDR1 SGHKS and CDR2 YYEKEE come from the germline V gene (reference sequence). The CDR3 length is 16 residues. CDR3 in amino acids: CASSVRDINYGNTIYF. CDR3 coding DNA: TGTGCCAGCAGCGTCCGGGACATTAATTATGGAAACACCATATATTTT.

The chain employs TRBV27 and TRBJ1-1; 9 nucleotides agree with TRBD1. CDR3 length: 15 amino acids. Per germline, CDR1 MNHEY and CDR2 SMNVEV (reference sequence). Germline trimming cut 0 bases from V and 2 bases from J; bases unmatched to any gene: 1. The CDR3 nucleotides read TGTGCCAGCAGTTTATCACAGGGGGCAAACACTGAAGCTTTCTTT. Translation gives CASSLSQGANTEAFF.

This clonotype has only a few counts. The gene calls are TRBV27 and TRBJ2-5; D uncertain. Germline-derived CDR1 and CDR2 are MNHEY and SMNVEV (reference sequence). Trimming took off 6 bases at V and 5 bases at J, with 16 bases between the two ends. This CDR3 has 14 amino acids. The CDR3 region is CASRLTWLGETQYF. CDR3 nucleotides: TGTGCCAGCAGGTTGACTTGGCTAGGGGAGACCCAGTACTTC.

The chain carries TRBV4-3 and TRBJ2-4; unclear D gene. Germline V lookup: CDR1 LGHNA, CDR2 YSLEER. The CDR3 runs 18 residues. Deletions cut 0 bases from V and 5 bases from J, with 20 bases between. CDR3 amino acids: CASSQDPITALGENIQYF. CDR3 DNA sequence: TGCGCCAGCAGCCAAGATCCAATCACAGCCCTTGGTGAAAACATTCAGTACTTC.